The T cell receptor (beta chain) under discussion was sequenced for a study of regulatory dendritic cells for organ transplantation. As to this clone: Its specificity is unknown.

The repertoire was sequenced with immunoSEQ multiplex PCR; TCRdb's copy has only in-frame clones and lacks some. This table has around 19,000 clones, approximately 79% appearing once. Sorted subsets were CFSE-labeled and cultured about 5 days with allogeneic dendritic cells. Memory T cells were CD45RO+, naive were CD45RA+, sorted by FACS. Overall study results and limits: Regulatory dendritic cells appeared to expand memory CD8+ clones less than mature ones. Considerable individual heterogeneity was seen in alloreactive memory CD8+ T cells.

This TCR came from a human donor in good health. The sequencing input was memory CD4+ T cells from blood cultured with regulatory dendritic cells. Subset described: CD45RO+ memory T cells.

CDR3 amino acids: CAWGGRETQYF. The CDR3 DNA sequence: TGTGCCTGGGGGGGGCGGGAGACCCAGTACTTC. J is TRBJ2-5 and V is TRBV30; D possibly uses TRBD1 or TRBD2 (6 bases each). Germline V lookup: CDR1 GTSNPN, CDR2 SVGIG (reference sequence). The V end lost 5 bases, the J end lost 5 bases, and 9 bases lay between the germline ends. The CDR3 spans 11 residues.